This TCR beta chain was identified during a study of blood T cell repertoires in COVID-19 (dated by TCRdb to 2018 to 2021). At the level of the whole study: Samples from collaborators originated in the United States, Italy and Spain and spanned both the acute and convalescent phases of COVID-19. HLA class I and class II types, where available, came from metadata supplied by the sample provider rather than from assay-based typing. The dataset comprised deeply sampled blood TCRbeta repertoires from subjects exposed to, actively infected with, or recovered from COVID-19. The samples were drawn from two sources: the first 160 participants of the ongoing ImmuneRACE study, and approximately 1,300 subjects contributed by 6 global collaborators. The prospective study material was composed of cDNA or gDNA derived from T cells, B-cell-depleted T cells, or PBMCs. A de-identified subject ID, COVID-19 status, age in years and sex were almost always included in the sample metadata. A freely available public database, intended as a resource for researchers studying the immune response to SARS-CoV-2, is where the repertoires were released. The research as a whole found: How much clinical and demographic metadata was included differed by source and by participant, and the metadata was provided uncurated.

TCRbeta CDR3 regions were amplified from genomic DNA using the immunoSEQ Assay, a bias-controlled multiplex PCR. The published analysis was carried out like this. The number of nucleated cells in each sample was estimated from the amplification of reference gene primers within the assay. To quantify the absolute abundance of each unique TCRbeta CDR3 rearrangement, sequence reads were collapsed and filtered. For each sample, productive Simpson clonality was calculated as the square root of Simpson's diversity index over productive rearrangements. Drawn from immuneACCESS, this table holds only the in-frame rearrangements with V and J called that TCRdb kept. Clones are partly lost; checked studies trace under half to an unresolved V gene and leave the rest unexplained. V and J calls and clone size follow that table, whereas D and trimming were derived from the DNA. The sample table shows 190,000 or so clones, and 85% to 90% are seen once. Around 1% of the sample belongs to the ten largest clones.

Measured from the cysteine to the phenylalanine, the CDR3 is 15 residues long. Of the read, only the CDR3 DNA is kept; its 45 bases are in frame from base 1. The germline V end is reduced by 1 base and the J end by 8 bases; junction bases left unmatched: 3. Reading the germline V gene gives CDR1 SNHLY and CDR2 FYNNEI. Samples from volunteer blood donors who had recovered from COVID-19 were contributed by a second Seattle source. Each collaborating institution followed its own protocols to collect whole blood in K2EDTA tubes. For TCRbeta analysis, collaborators shipped samples in one of three forms: frozen whole blood, isolated PBMCs, or DNA extracted from either of those sample types. Remarks on this clone: It lacks a known antigen. No much larger clone is present one base from it, and per-base qualities are unavailable.

The TCR was taken from a woman aged 18-29 years who had recovered from COVID-19. The chain employs TRBV2 and TRBJ1-6; 9 bases in between match TRBD1. The sample was peripheral blood. CDR3 region: CASSEDRGPDSPLHF. In nucleotides, the sequence is TGTGCCAGCAGTGAAGACAGGGGGCCTGATTCACCCCTCCACTTT.